The rows below give T cell receptor beta chains drawn from one sample of a study of OX40 agonist ivuxolimab in advanced cancers. Produced via immunoSEQ multiplex PCR; TCRdb's table is partial and in-frame only. The sample consists of some 74,000 clones, 88% of them appearing once. Source: CD4+ or CD8+ T cells sorted from blood, taken in a trial of the OX40 agonist ivuxolimab. These receptor sequences come from an adult with an advanced solid tumor such as melanoma, head and neck, liver or kidney cancer. Both conserved end residues are part of each CDR3. The D gene is left open where the match is weak. A row's size may be missing; if present it is once, few, many or a size class.

d_gene: NA
v_gene: TRBV6-5
abundance: NA
j_gene: TRBJ2-7
CDR3aa: CASSPTHGGRYEQYF
CDR3nt: TGTGCCAGCAGCCCCACCCACGGGGGCCGCTACGAGCAGTACTTC

d_gene: TRBD2
v_gene: TRBV2
abundance: NA
j_gene: TRBJ2-3
CDR3aa: CASSPRTSGISTDTQYF
CDR3nt: TGTGCCAGCAGTCCGCGGACTAGCGGGATCAGCACAGATACGCAGTATTTT

d_gene: TRBD2
v_gene: TRBV9
abundance: few
j_gene: TRBJ2-7
CDR3aa: CASSREDSYEQYF
CDR3nt: TGTGCCAGCAGCCGGGAGGACTCCTACGAGCAGTACTTC

d_gene: NA
v_gene: TRBV9
abundance: NA
j_gene: TRBJ2-1
CDR3aa: CASSAIPSSYNEQFF
CDR3nt: TGTGCCAGCAGCGCTATACCAAGCTCCTACAATGAGCAGTTCTTC

d_gene: TRBD2
v_gene: TRBV7-2
abundance: NA
j_gene: TRBJ2-7
CDR3aa: CASSSSSGRAFEYEQYF
CDR3nt: TGTGCCAGCAGCTCTTCTAGCGGGAGGGCCTTCGAGTACGAGCAGTACTTC

d_gene: TRBD2
v_gene: TRBV5-4
abundance: NA
j_gene: TRBJ2-1
CDR3aa: CASSLGLAGMLGEQFF
CDR3nt: TGTGCCAGCAGCTTGGGACTAGCGGGAATGCTTGGTGAGCAGTTCTTC

d_gene: NA
v_gene: TRBV23-1
abundance: NA
j_gene: TRBJ2-5
CDR3aa: CASRGKGLQETQYF
CDR3nt: TGCGCCAGCAGAGGGAAGGGACTTCAAGAGACCCAGTACTTC

d_gene: NA
v_gene: TRBV11-1
abundance: NA
j_gene: TRBJ2-3
CDR3aa: CASSLRDGSTDTQYF
CDR3nt: TGTGCCAGCAGCTTAAGGGACGGTAGCACAGATACGCAGTATTTT

d_gene: TRBD2
v_gene: TRBV15
abundance: once
j_gene: TRBJ2-5
CDR3aa: CATSRNGLAERGKTQYF
CDR3nt: TGTGCCACCAGCAGAAATGGACTAGCGGAGCGGGGAAAGACCCAGTACTTC

d_gene: NA
v_gene: TRBV11-2
abundance: NA
j_gene: TRBJ2-3
CDR3aa: CASSLAPTGVQYF
CDR3nt: TGTGCCAGCAGCTTAGCGCCCACTGGTGTGCAGTATTTT

d_gene: NA
v_gene: TRBV14
abundance: NA
j_gene: TRBJ2-7
CDR3aa: CASSHFGYEQYF
CDR3nt: TGTGCCAGCAGCCATTTTGGGTACGAGCAGTACTTC

d_gene: TRBD2
v_gene: TRBV6-6
abundance: NA
j_gene: TRBJ2-7
CDR3aa: CASSPGGEQYF
CDR3nt: TGTGCCAGCAGCCCGGGGGGGGAGCAGTACTTC

d_gene: NA
v_gene: TRBV20-1
abundance: once
j_gene: TRBJ2-7
CDR3aa: CSASHGEQYF
CDR3nt: TGCAGTGCTAGTCACGGCGAGCAGTACTTC

d_gene: TRBD1
v_gene: TRBV18
abundance: NA
j_gene: TRBJ2-7
CDR3aa: CASSPTGGSYEQYF
CDR3nt: TGTGCCAGCTCGCCGACAGGGGGATCCTACGAGCAGTACTTC

d_gene: NA
v_gene: TRBV6-5
abundance: NA
j_gene: TRBJ2-5
CDR3aa: CASSYSLLGEEETQYF
CDR3nt: TGTGCCAGCAGTTACAGCCTGTTGGGGGAGGAAGAGACCCAGTACTTC

d_gene: TRBD2
v_gene: TRBV19
abundance: NA
j_gene: TRBJ2-7
CDR3aa: CASMGAAGGRYEQYF
CDR3nt: TGTGCCAGTATGGGGGCAGCGGGAGGCCGCTACGAGCAGTACTTC

d_gene: NA
v_gene: TRBV4-2
abundance: NA
j_gene: TRBJ2-3
CDR3aa: CASSQDLVSTDTQYF
CDR3nt: TGTGCCAGCAGCCAAGATTTAGTCAGCACAGATACGCAGTATTTT

d_gene: NA
v_gene: TRBV29-1
abundance: once
j_gene: TRBJ2-5
CDR3aa: CSVGPGETQYF
CDR3nt: TGCAGCGTGGGGCCGGGAGAGACCCAGTACTTC

d_gene: TRBD1
v_gene: TRBV19
abundance: NA
j_gene: TRBJ1-1
CDR3aa: CASSIEADRGRHRSTEAFF
CDR3nt: TGTGCCAGTAGTATAGAGGCCGACAGGGGGCGACATCGGAGCACTGAAGCTTTCTTT

d_gene: NA
v_gene: TRBV4-2
abundance: NA
j_gene: TRBJ1-3
CDR3aa: CASSQGSRFSGNTIYF
CDR3nt: TGTGCCAGCAGCCAAGGGTCCAGGTTCTCTGGAAACACCATATATTTT

d_gene: NA
v_gene: TRBV30
abundance: NA
j_gene: TRBJ1-3
CDR3aa: CAWSPGPGNTIYF
CDR3nt: TGTGCCTGGAGCCCAGGGCCTGGAAACACCATATATTTT

d_gene: TRBD1
v_gene: TRBV6-5
abundance: NA
j_gene: TRBJ2-2
CDR3aa: CASSPGQGRVGELFF
CDR3nt: TGTGCCAGCAGTCCTGGACAGGGGCGAGTCGGGGAGCTGTTTTTT

d_gene: TRBD1
v_gene: TRBV28
abundance: NA
j_gene: TRBJ2-2
CDR3aa: CASRRQGWTGELFF
CDR3nt: TGTGCCAGCCGTAGACAGGGGTGGACCGGGGAGCTGTTTTTT

d_gene: TRBD1
v_gene: TRBV7-6
abundance: NA
j_gene: TRBJ1-3
CDR3aa: CASSSSNPGTVTSGNTIYF
CDR3nt: TGTGCCAGCAGCTCTTCGAATCCCGGGACAGTGACCTCTGGAAACACCATATATTTT

d_gene: NA
v_gene: TRBV20-1
abundance: NA
j_gene: TRBJ2-1
CDR3aa: CSAQPMNEQFF
CDR3nt: TGCAGTGCCCAACCAATGAATGAGCAGTTCTTC

d_gene: TRBD2
v_gene: TRBV27
abundance: NA
j_gene: TRBJ2-1
CDR3aa: CASRLAGVGNEQFF
CDR3nt: TGTGCCAGCAGGCTAGCGGGAGTTGGAAATGAGCAGTTCTTC

d_gene: TRBD1
v_gene: TRBV14
abundance: NA
j_gene: TRBJ1-2
CDR3aa: CASSQAGTGAGGYGYTF
CDR3nt: TGTGCCAGCAGCCAAGCCGGGACAGGGGCCGGAGGCTATGGCTACACCTTC

d_gene: NA
v_gene: TRBV28
abundance: NA
j_gene: TRBJ1-1
CDR3aa: CASSLSGQGGVAFF
CDR3nt: TGTGCCAGCAGTTTATCTGGGCAAGGAGGGGTAGCTTTCTTT

d_gene: TRBD1
v_gene: TRBV5-4
abundance: NA
j_gene: TRBJ2-6
CDR3aa: CASSRGTGGGGANVLTF
CDR3nt: TGTGCCAGCAGCCGGGGGACAGGGGGCGGTGGGGCCAACGTCCTGACTTTC

d_gene: NA
v_gene: TRBV28
abundance: NA
j_gene: TRBJ1-1
CDR3aa: CASSPRFSTEAFF
CDR3nt: TGTGCCAGCAGTCCCCGCTTCTCCACTGAAGCTTTCTTT